A selection of T cell receptor beta chains follows, all from one sample in a study of identical twins. TCRdb reprocessed the 5' RACE reads with MiXCR, giving one entry per CDR3 protein. Here the sample spans about 210,000 distinct CDR3 sequences, roughly 10% being singletons. The sample taken for sequencing was memory (CD45RO+) T cells sorted from blood. Receptors were obtained from a woman aged 18-29 years in good health. The CDR3 runs from the conserved cysteine through the conserved F or W. The order of the fields is V gene, J gene, clone size, D gene, CDR3 protein, CDR3 DNA. D genes are given only for firm matches. Part of the rows lack a size; the others show once, few, many or a class for expanded clones.

>TRBV7-2|TRBJ2-7|-|TRBD1
CASSLRSGTDSYEQYF
TGTGCCAGCAGCTTAAGATCCGGGACAGACTCCTACGAGCAGTACTTC
>TRBV20-1|TRBJ1-1|many|-
CSARAGHPNAEAFF
TGCAGTGCAAGGGCCGGGCACCCAAACGCTGAAGCTTTCTTT
>TRBV12-3/TRBV12-4|TRBJ1-6|-|-
CASRPGGYNSPLHF
TGTGCCAGCAGGCCCGGGGGGTATAATTCACCCCTCCACTTT
>TRBV7-9|TRBJ1-1|many|-
CASSFSSGIEAFF
TGTGCCAGCAGCTTTTCCTCCGGGATAGAAGCTTTCTTT
>TRBV12-3/TRBV12-4|TRBJ1-5|few|-
CASSPGGTGGQPQHF
TGTGCCAGCAGTCCGGGAGGGACGGGCGGCCAGCCCCAGCATTTT
>TRBV10-3|TRBJ1-1|-|TRBD1
CAIGDRLNTEAFF
TGTGCCATCGGGGACAGACTGAACACTGAAGCTTTCTTT
>TRBV6-6|TRBJ2-2|few|-
CASSVGLGELFF
TGTGCCAGCAGTGTAGGGCTCGGGGAGCTGTTTTTT
>TRBV20-1|TRBJ2-3|few|TRBD2
CSAPAAGGSTDTQYF
TGCAGTGCCCCTGCAGCGGGGGGTAGCACAGATACGCAGTATTTT
>TRBV5-1|TRBJ2-5|many|-
CASSLVGQETQYF
TGCGCCAGCAGCTTGGTGGGCCAAGAGACCCAGTACTTC
>TRBV7-2|TRBJ2-3|few|TRBD2
CASSRLAGVTDTQYF
TGTGCCAGCAGCCGACTAGCGGGAGTTACAGATACGCAGTATTTT
>TRBV6-1|TRBJ1-1|-|-
CASSDNLKWLKAFF
TGTGCCAGCAGTGATAATCTTAAGTGGCTAAAAGCTTTCTTT
>TRBV25-1|TRBJ2-7|-|-
CASRDNYEQYF
TGTGCCAGCAGGGACAATTACGAGCAGTACTTC
>TRBV10-2|TRBJ2-2|-|-
CASSGRGITGELFF
TGCGCCAGCAGTGGAAGAGGAATCACCGGGGAGCTGTTTTTT
>TRBV25-1|TRBJ1-6|few|-
CASRKYGDSPLHF
TGTGCCAGCAGAAAATATGGCGACTCACCCCTCCACTTT
>TRBV7-7|TRBJ2-5|few|-
CASSQTTGGETQYF
TGTGCCAGCAGCCAAACGACCGGCGGAGAGACCCAGTACTTC
>TRBV19|TRBJ1-1|-|-
CASRDRPGLNTEAFF
TGTGCCAGTAGGGACAGACCTGGGCTCAACACTGAAGCTTTCTTT
>TRBV20-1|TRBJ2-1|few|-
CSAADRSGSSYNEQFF
TGCAGTGCTGCCGACAGGAGCGGCTCCTCCTACAATGAGCAGTTCTTC
>TRBV27|TRBJ2-2|once|-
CASRTATGELFF
TGTGCCAGTCGGACAGCAACCGGGGAGCTGTTTTTT
>TRBV27|TRBJ2-1|few|-
CASAQRPLNEQFF
TGTGCCAGCGCCCAGCGGCCACTCAATGAGCAGTTCTTC
>TRBV20-1|TRBJ1-1|-|TRBD1
CSATGAWNTEAFF
TGCAGCGCCACAGGGGCGTGGAACACTGAAGCTTTCTTT
>TRBV20-1|TRBJ1-6|many|-
CSAGGTNSPLHF
TGCAGTGCTGGCGGGACTAATTCACCCCTCCACTTT
>TRBV20-1|TRBJ2-5|-|TRBD2
CSARTSGVEETQYF
TGCAGTGCTAGAACTAGCGGGGTTGAGGAGACCCAGTACTTC
>TRBV21-1|TRBJ1-1|-|-
CASSKKLSGKNTEAFF
TGTGCCAGCAGCAAAAAGTTGAGTGGGAAGAACACTGAAGCTTTCTTT
>TRBV4-3|TRBJ2-7|-|TRBD1
CASSQDFGGTGNEQYF
TGCGCCAGCAGCCAAGATTTCGGTGGGACAGGTAACGAGCAGTACTTC
>TRBV9|TRBJ2-1|many|TRBD2
CASSVGTSRPYNEQFF
TGTGCCAGCAGCGTAGGGACTAGCCGCCCCTACAATGAGCAGTTCTTC
>TRBV20-1|TRBJ2-1|-|TRBD2
CSAPSPLAGVGEQFF
TGCAGTGCTCCCAGCCCGCTAGCGGGGGTGGGTGAGCAGTTCTTC
>TRBV9|TRBJ2-3|few|TRBD1
CASSPFQGESTDTQYF
TGTGCCAGCAGCCCCTTTCAGGGGGAGAGCACAGATACGCAGTATTTT
>TRBV2|TRBJ2-3|many|-
CAGDLEGNLPADTQYF
TGTGCCGGAGATCTGGAGGGTAACCTACCCGCAGATACGCAGTATTTT
>TRBV5-1|TRBJ2-3|many|-
CASGGGFTDTQYF
TGCGCCAGCGGGGGGGGCTTCACAGATACGCAGTATTTT
>TRBV20-1|TRBJ2-7|many|TRBD1
CSPTRRDRGPFSSYEQYF
TGCAGCCCCACACGCCGGGACAGGGGGCCCTTTAGCTCCTACGAGCAGTACTTC
>TRBV5-1|TRBJ2-2|many|-
CASSLPQGPGELFF
TGCGCCAGCAGCTTGCCCCAGGGCCCCGGGGAGCTGTTTTTT
>TRBV7-6|TRBJ2-7|-|-
CASSLALDNYEQYF
TGTGCCAGCAGCTTAGCGCTGGACAACTACGAGCAGTACTTC
>TRBV20-1|TRBJ1-1|few|-
CSARRQVRDTEAFF
TGCAGTGCGCGAAGACAGGTCCGGGACACTGAAGCTTTCTTT
>TRBV13|TRBJ1-1|few|-
CASSLLHWLAEAFF
TGTGCCAGCAGCTTGCTCCATTGGTTAGCTGAAGCTTTCTTT
>TRBV25-1|TRBJ2-7|few|-
CASSGQNYEQYF
TGTGCCAGCAGTGGGCAGAACTACGAGCAGTACTTC
>TRBV5-1|TRBJ2-1|-|-
CASSLGRGNNEQFF
TGCGCCAGCAGCTTGGGCCGGGGAAACAATGAGCAGTTCTTC
>TRBV7-8|TRBJ2-2|many|-
CASRLNTGELFF
TGTGCCAGCAGACTTAACACCGGGGAGCTGTTTTTT
>TRBV5-1|TRBJ2-1|-|-
CASSLRPRDNEQFF
TGCGCCAGCAGCTTGAGGCCTAGAGACAATGAGCAGTTCTTC
>TRBV5-1|TRBJ2-3|many|TRBD1
CASSSTGTAYTDTQYF
TGCGCCAGCAGCTCAACCGGGACAGCCTACACAGATACGCAGTATTTT
>TRBV7-2|TRBJ2-5|-|TRBD1
CASSPQGVQETQYF
TGTGCCAGCAGCCCTCAGGGGGTTCAAGAGACCCAGTACTTC
>TRBV20-1|TRBJ1-2|-|-
CSARQGFGYGYTF
TGCAGTGCTAGACAGGGTTTCGGGTATGGCTACACCTTC
>TRBV12-3/TRBV12-4|TRBJ1-1|many|-
CASTTTAVNTEAFF
TGTGCCAGCACTACGACAGCGGTGAACACTGAAGCTTTCTTT
>TRBV7-9|TRBJ2-7|many|-
CASSKEYEQYF
TGTGCCAGCAGCAAGGAGTACGAGCAGTACTTC
>TRBV7-8|TRBJ1-5|-|-
CASSLEGQSSNQPQHF
TGTGCCAGCAGCTTAGAGGGGCAGAGTAGCAATCAGCCCCAGCATTTT
>TRBV12-5|TRBJ2-3|-|TRBD2
CASGLAGADTQYF
TGTGCTAGTGGACTAGCGGGAGCAGATACGCAGTATTTT
>TRBV3-1|TRBJ1-2|-|-
CASSQEGLYGYTF
TGTGCCAGCAGCCAAGAGGGTCTCTATGGCTACACCTTC
>TRBV20-1|TRBJ2-5|-|-
CSARDGWARETQYF
TGCAGTGCTAGAGATGGTTGGGCTCGGGAGACCCAGTACTTC
>TRBV29-1|TRBJ2-6|many|-
CSASSGANVLTF
TGCAGCGCCTCCTCTGGGGCCAACGTCCTGACTTTC
>TRBV18|TRBJ2-5|-|TRBD1
CASSPGSWTGETQYF
TGTGCCAGCTCACCAGGGAGTTGGACAGGGGAGACCCAGTACTTC
>TRBV20-1|TRBJ2-3|few|TRBD1
CSVGTGAFTDTQYF
TGCAGTGTCGGGACAGGGGCGTTCACAGATACGCAGTATTTT
>TRBV15|TRBJ1-4|many|-
CATSRAGTEKLFF
TGTGCCACCAGCAGAGCAGGGACCGAAAAACTGTTTTTT
>TRBV7-9|TRBJ1-4|-|TRBD1
CASSLTGVGEKLFF
TGTGCCAGCAGTCTCACAGGGGTGGGTGAAAAACTGTTTTTT
>TRBV2|TRBJ1-2|few|-
CATGGGRGVLTYYGYTF
TGTGCCACCGGGGGGGGAAGAGGGGTCCTTACCTACTATGGCTACACCTTC
>TRBV5-6|TRBJ1-2|few|TRBD1
CASSGQVHGYTF
TGTGCCAGCAGCGGACAGGTACATGGCTACACCTTC
>TRBV15|TRBJ1-2|few|-
CATSNREVGYGYTF
TGTGCCACCAGCAACAGGGAGGTTGGCTATGGCTACACCTTC
>TRBV4-1|TRBJ2-3|-|TRBD1
CASSQGQGGPDTQYF
TGCGCCAGCAGCCAAGGACAGGGGGGTCCAGATACGCAGTATTTT
>TRBV5-6|TRBJ2-7|few|TRBD2
CASSTSGRTYEQYF
TGTGCCAGCAGCACTAGCGGGAGGACCTACGAGCAGTACTTC
>TRBV20-1|TRBJ2-2|-|-
CSARDRPPGELFF
TGCAGTGCTAGAGATCGCCCCCCCGGGGAGCTGTTTTTT
>TRBV28|TRBJ2-1|-|TRBD2
CASSFGGSEDEQFF
TGTGCCAGCAGTTTCGGCGGGAGTGAGGATGAGCAGTTCTTC